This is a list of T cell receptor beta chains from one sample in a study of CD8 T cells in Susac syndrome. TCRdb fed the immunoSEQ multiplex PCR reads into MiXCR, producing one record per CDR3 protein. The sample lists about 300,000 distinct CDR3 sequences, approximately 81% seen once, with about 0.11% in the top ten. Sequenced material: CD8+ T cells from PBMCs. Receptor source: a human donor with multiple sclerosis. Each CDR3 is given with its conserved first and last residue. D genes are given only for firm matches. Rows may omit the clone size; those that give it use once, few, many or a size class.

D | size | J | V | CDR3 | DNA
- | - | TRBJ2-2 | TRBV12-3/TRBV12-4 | CASSWIGNTGELFF | TGTGCCAGCAGTTGGATCGGCAACACCGGGGAGCTGTTTTTT
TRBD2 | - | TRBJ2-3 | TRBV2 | CASRGLAGAAGDTQYF | TGTGCCAGCAGGGGGCTGGCGGGAGCAGCGGGAGATACGCAGTATTTT
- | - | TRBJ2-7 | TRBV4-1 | CASSVISGTDYEQYF | TGCGCCAGCAGCGTTATTTCCGGGACGGATTACGAGCAGTACTTC
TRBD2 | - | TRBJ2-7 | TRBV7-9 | CASSPTSGIYEQYF | TGTGCCAGCAGCCCGACTAGCGGGATCTACGAGCAGTACTTC
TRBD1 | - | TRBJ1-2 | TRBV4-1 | CASSQDAETGNGYTF | TGCGCCAGCAGCCAAGATGCGGAGACAGGGAATGGCTACACCTTC
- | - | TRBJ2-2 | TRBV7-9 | CASSLGRIANAGELFF | TGTGCCAGCAGCTTAGGTCGGATCGCGAACGCCGGGGAGCTGTTTTTT
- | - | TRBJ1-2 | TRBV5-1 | CASTLTERLCYTF | TGCGCCAGCACCCTTACGGAACGACTATGCTACACCTTC
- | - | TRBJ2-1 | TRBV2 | CASSMPLLDYSSYNEQLF | TGTGCCAGCAGTATGCCCCTACTAGATTACAGCTCCTACAATGAGCAGCTCTTC
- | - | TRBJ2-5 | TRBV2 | CASRERGQYF | TGTGCCAGCAGGGAGAGGGGTCAGTACTTC
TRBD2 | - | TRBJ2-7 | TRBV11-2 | CASSSLAGGREQYF | TGTGCCAGCAGCTCCCTAGCGGGAGGGCGCGAGCAGTACTTC
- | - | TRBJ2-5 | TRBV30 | CAWSYDSHGTQYF | TGTGCCTGGAGTTACGACAGCCATGGGACCCAGTACTTC
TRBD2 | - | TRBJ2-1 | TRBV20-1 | CSAGTGTSGYNEQFF | TGCAGTGCTGGGACCGGGACTAGCGGCTACAATGAGCAGTTCTTC
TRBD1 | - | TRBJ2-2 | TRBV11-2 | CASSAPGQGKTGELFF | TGTGCCAGCAGCGCACCGGGACAGGGGAAGACAGGGGAGCTGTTTTTT
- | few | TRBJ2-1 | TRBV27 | CASSRGAGSYNEQFF | TGTGCCAGCAGTCGAGGAGCGGGCTCCTACAATGAGCAGTTCTTC
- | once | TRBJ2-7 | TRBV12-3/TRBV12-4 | CASTSTGLPGEQYF | TGTGCCAGCACTTCAACAGGCCTCCCGGGGGAGCAGTACTTC
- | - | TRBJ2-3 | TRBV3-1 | CASSQDFSDGPTDTQYF | TGTGCCAGCAGCCAAGATTTTTCAGACGGACCCACAGATACGCAGTATTTT
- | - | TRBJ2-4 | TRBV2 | CASSEKGWGNIQYF | TGTGCCAGCAGTGAAAAGGGGTGGGGAAACATTCAGTACTTC
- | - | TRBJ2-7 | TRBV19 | CASSISADPTYEQYF | TGTGCCAGTAGTATTTCGGCAGACCCGACCTACGAGCAGTACTTC
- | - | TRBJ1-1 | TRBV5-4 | CASSLLSEAFF | TGTGCCAGCAGCTTGCTGAGTGAAGCTTTCTTT
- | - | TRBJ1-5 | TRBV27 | CASSLSLGVMGNQPQHF | TGTGCCAGCAGTTTATCGCTGGGTGTTATGGGCAATCAGCCCCAGCATTTT
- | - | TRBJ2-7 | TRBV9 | CASSVGAPLYEQYF | TGTGCCAGCAGCGTAGGGGCCCCCCTCTACGAGCAGTACTTC
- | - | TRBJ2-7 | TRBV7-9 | CASSLIQGSGFYEQYF | TGTGCCAGCAGCTTAATACAGGGAAGTGGATTCTACGAGCAGTACTTC
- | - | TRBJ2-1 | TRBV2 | CAAQGRYNEQFF | TGTGCGGCCCAGGGGCGTTACAATGAGCAGTTCTTC
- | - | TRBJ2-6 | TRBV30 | CAWIGTPWVSGANVLTF | TGTGCCTGGATCGGGACCCCGTGGGTCTCTGGGGCCAACGTCCTGACTTTC
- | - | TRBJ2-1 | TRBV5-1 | CASSLEGGSNEQFF | TGCGCCAGCAGCTTAGAGGGAGGTTCCAATGAGCAGTTCTTC
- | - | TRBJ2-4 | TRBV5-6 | CASSPGRGWIYF | TGTGCCAGCAGCCCAGGCAGGGGATGGATATACTTC
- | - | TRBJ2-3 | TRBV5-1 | CASSLSSGDTQYF | TGCGCCAGCAGCTTGTCCTCCGGAGATACGCAGTATTTT
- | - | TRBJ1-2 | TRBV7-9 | CASSGQALGYTF | TGTGCCAGCAGCGGGCAGGCCCTCGGCTACACCTTC
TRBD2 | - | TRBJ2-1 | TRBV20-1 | CSARDSGTSGRAGWNEQLF | TGCAGTGCTAGAGATTCGGGTACTAGCGGGAGGGCTGGGTGGAATGAGCAGCTCTTC
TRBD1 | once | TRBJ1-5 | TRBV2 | CASTFRGQGNQPQHF | TGTGCCAGTACCTTCCGGGGACAGGGCAATCAGCCCCAGCATTTT
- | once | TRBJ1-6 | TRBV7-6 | CASSLGRRESYNSPLHF | TGTGCCAGCAGCTTAGGTCGTAGAGAGTCATATAATTCACCCCTCCACTTT
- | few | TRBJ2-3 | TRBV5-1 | CASSLYQLSTDTQYF | TGCGCCAGCAGCTTGTATCAGCTTAGCACAGATACGCAGTATTTT
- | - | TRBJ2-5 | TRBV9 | CASSVKAGRGETQYF | TGTGCCAGCAGCGTAAAGGCCGGGAGAGGAGAGACCCAGTACTTC
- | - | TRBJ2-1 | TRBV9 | CASSKGYNEQFF | TGTGCCAGCAGCAAGGGATACAATGAGCAGTTCTTC
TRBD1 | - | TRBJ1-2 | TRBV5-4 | CASSWDRSHGYTF | TGTGCCAGCAGCTGGGACAGGAGCCATGGCTACACCTTC
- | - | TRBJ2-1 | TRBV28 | CASSLGLGLPLDEQFF | TGTGCCAGCAGTTTGGGCTTGGGGCTCCCTTTAGATGAGCAGTTCTTC
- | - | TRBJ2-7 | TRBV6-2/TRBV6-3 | CASSRTSYEQYF | TGTGCCAGCAGTCGGACTTCCTACGAGCAGTACTTC
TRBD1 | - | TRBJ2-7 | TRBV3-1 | CASSETGDPSYEQYF | TGTGCCAGCAGCGAAACAGGGGATCCCTCCTACGAGCAGTACTTC
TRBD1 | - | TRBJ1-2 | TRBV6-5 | CASSYGQGVFRNGYTF | TGTGCCAGCAGTTACGGACAGGGAGTTTTTAGAAATGGCTACACCTTC
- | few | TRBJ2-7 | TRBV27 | CASSLGSASYEQYF | TGTGCCAGCAGTTTAGGTAGCGCTTCCTACGAGCAGTACTTC
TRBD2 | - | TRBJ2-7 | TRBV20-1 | CSVRGSGRGLRTDEQYF | TGCAGTGTTAGGGGCAGCGGGAGGGGTCTGAGGACCGACGAGCAGTACTTC
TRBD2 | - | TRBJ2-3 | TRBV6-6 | CASSPPRGRGTDTQYF | TGTGCCAGCAGCCCACCCCGGGGGAGGGGCACAGATACGCAGTATTTT
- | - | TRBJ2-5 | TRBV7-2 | CASSYRSLGAMQTQYF | TGTGCCAGCAGCTACCGGAGTCTGGGGGCGATGCAGACCCAGTACTTC
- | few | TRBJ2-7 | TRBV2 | CASSGLEQYF | TGTGCCAGCAGTGGGCTCGAGCAGTACTTC
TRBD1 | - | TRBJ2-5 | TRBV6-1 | CASSVYFIVDREETQYF | TGTGCCAGCAGCGTATACTTTATAGTGGACAGGGAAGAGACCCAGTACTTC
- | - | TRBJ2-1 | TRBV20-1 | CSARHNNEQFF | TGCAGTGCTAGACATAACAATGAGCAGTTCTTC
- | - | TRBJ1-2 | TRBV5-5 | CASSYPDYGYTF | TGTGCCAGCAGCTACCCGGACTATGGCTACACCTTC
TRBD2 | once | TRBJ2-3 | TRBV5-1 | CASSSGTSGSGPDTQYF | TGCGCCAGCAGCTCCGGGACTAGCGGGAGCGGTCCAGATACGCAGTATTTT
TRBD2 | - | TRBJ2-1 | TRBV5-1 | CASSLEVAGGPDNEQFF | TGCGCCAGCAGCTTGGAGGTAGCGGGAGGGCCCGACAATGAGCAGTTCTTC
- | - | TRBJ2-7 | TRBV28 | CASSVTGPYEQYF | TGTGCCAGCAGTGTGACGGGTCCCTACGAGCAGTACTTC
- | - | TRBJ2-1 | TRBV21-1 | CASSNLEGSGSNHNEQFF | TGTGCCAGCAGCAACCTCGAGGGCAGCGGGAGTAACCACAATGAGCAGTTCTTC
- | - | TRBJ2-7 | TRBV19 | CASSRGRGSPYEQYF | TGTGCCAGTAGTAGGGGGCGAGGGAGCCCCTACGAGCAGTACTTC
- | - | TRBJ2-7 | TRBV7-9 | CASSLVAGALPYEQYF | TGTGCCAGCAGCTTAGTGGCCGGAGCACTTCCCTACGAGCAGTACTTC
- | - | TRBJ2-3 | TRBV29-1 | CSVVLGARTDTQYF | TGCAGCGTTGTACTAGGGGCACGCACAGATACGCAGTATTTT
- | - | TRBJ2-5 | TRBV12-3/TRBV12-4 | CASSPGLGEETQYF | TGTGCCAGCAGCCCGGGACTGGGAGAAGAGACCCAGTACTTC